Given below is one T cell receptor (beta chain) in context. This CDR3 is 13 amino acids long. With V trimmed by 4 bases and J by 3 bases, 1 base remained unmatched. Germline V CDR1 and CDR2: MNHNS, SASEGT. The data derive from a study of shared clonotypes between healthy human individuals. Naive CD8 isolation took CD45RO-negative cells positively selected for CCR7 and excluded terminally differentiated effector memory CD45RA+ cells. An assay was performed, and its level was deep. Template for every sorted-subset replicate PCR totaled around 210 ng DNA, some 30,000 T cell genomes. The assay was immunoSEQ multiplex PCR, and TCRdb's table has in-frame clones only and misses some. The sample holds about 2 million clones, about 95% seen once.

The V gene is TRBV6-1, the J gene TRBJ2-7; TRBD1 aligns across 9 bases. Material for sequencing was naive CD8+ T cells sorted from blood. This receptor was identified in a man between 18 and 35 years old in good health. The CDR3 sequence: CASSGTGVYEQYF. The DNA for the CDR3 is TGTGCCAGCAGTGGGACAGGGGTCTACGAGCAGTACTTC.